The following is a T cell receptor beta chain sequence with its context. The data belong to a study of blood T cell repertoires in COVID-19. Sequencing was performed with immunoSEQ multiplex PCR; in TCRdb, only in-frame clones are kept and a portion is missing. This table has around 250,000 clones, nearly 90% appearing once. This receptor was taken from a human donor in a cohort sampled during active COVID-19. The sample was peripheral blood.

CDR3 residues: CASTKRQGVNTIYF. The CDR3 nucleotides read TGTGCCAGCACCAAACGACAGGGCGTAAACACCATATATTTT. This chain connects TRBV28 to TRBJ1-3, with TRBD1 identical over 7 bases. V lost 7 bases, J lost 6 bases, and 9 bases stayed unmatched. This CDR3 region has 14 residues. Germline loops: CDR1 MDHEN, CDR2 SYDVKM. Complete variable domain (other parts from reference TRBV28 and TRBJ1-3): DVKVTQSSRYLVKRTGEKVFLECVQDMDHENMFWYRQDPGLGLRLIYFSYDVKMKEKGDIPEGYSVSREKKERFSLILESASTNQTSMYLCASTKRQGVNTIYFGEGSWLTVV.